This TCR beta chain was identified in a study of blood T cell repertoires in COVID-19 (TCRdb year 2020). Notes on the research overall: Collaborator samples came from the United States, Italy and Spain and covered acute and convalescent phases of COVID-19. The prospective study material was composed of cDNA or gDNA derived from T cells, B-cell-depleted T cells, or PBMCs. The dataset comprised deeply sampled blood TCRbeta repertoires from subjects exposed to, actively infected with, or recovered from COVID-19. The repertoires were released in a freely available public database meant as a resource for research on the immune response to SARS-CoV-2. Samples came from the ongoing ImmuneRACE study (first 160 participants) plus 1,254 subjects from 6 global collaborators. Sample metadata almost always included a de-identified subject ID, COVID-19 status, age in years and sex. Where HLA class I and class II types were available, the types were taken from metadata supplied by the sample provider, not from assay-based typing. Results the study describes overall, beyond this receptor: The quantity of clinical and demographic metadata differed by source and by participant and was supplied without curation.

With regard to this clone: Its antigen remains undetermined. Base qualities are not provided; no much larger clone lies one nucleotide away.

Enrolling through a virtual design, the prospective study's participants ranged in age from roughly 18 to 89 years and lived across around 25 United States geographic areas. In the prospective study, cohorts were assigned on the basis of participant-reported clinical history obtained from a screening survey and a study questionnaire. Recovered participants in ImmuneRACE Cohort 3 were defined by two consecutive negative NP/OP PCR tests, clearance by a healthcare professional, or resolution of symptoms. In the prospective study, whole blood, serum and a nasopharyngeal or oropharyngeal swab were collected from each participant by mobile phlebotomists. Prospective study participants could optionally give additional blood draws and questionnaires over an approximately 2-month period. Before DNA extraction, blood samples from the prospective study were shipped at room temperature or frozen. The immunoSEQ Assay, a bias-controlled multiplex PCR, was used to amplify TCRbeta CDR3 regions from genomic DNA. The study's processing was this. Within the assay, amplification of reference gene primers was used to estimate how many nucleated cells each sample contained. To quantify the absolute abundance of each unique TCRbeta CDR3 rearrangement, sequence reads were collapsed and filtered. Productive Simpson clonality was computed per sample as the square root of Simpson's diversity index over productive rearrangements. As stored in TCRdb, this immuneACCESS dataset retains in-frame rearrangements with V and J assigned. A fraction of the clones does not appear; measured against another copy, unresolved V genes explain less than half of the discrepancy, and the remainder lacks a known reason. That table supplies the V and J calls and clone size; D and trimming were determined from the DNA. The sample has 390,000 or so clones on record, roughly four fifths of them singletons. The top ten hold around 5% of the sample.

In the germline V gene (reference sequence), CDR1 corresponds to SGHAT and CDR2 to FQDESV. The CDR3 holds 16 amino acids from the cysteine to the phenylalanine. The sequence is cut down to CDR3 DNA, 48 bases in frame from base 1. The junction carries 14 bases between V and J, which are trimmed by 1 base and 1 base respectively. The sequencing sample was made of PBMCs or T cells enriched from blood (not recorded which). This chain is built from TRBV11-1 and TRBJ2-7, and TRBD1 may be the D gene, going by 5 matching bases. The clonotype was recovered from a woman between 45 and 65 years old who had recovered from COVID-19. The CDR3 amino acid sequence is: CASSLGGGGLSYEQYF. The DNA sequence reads TGTGCCAGCAGCTTAGGGGGCGGCGGCCTATCCTACGAGCAGTACTTC.